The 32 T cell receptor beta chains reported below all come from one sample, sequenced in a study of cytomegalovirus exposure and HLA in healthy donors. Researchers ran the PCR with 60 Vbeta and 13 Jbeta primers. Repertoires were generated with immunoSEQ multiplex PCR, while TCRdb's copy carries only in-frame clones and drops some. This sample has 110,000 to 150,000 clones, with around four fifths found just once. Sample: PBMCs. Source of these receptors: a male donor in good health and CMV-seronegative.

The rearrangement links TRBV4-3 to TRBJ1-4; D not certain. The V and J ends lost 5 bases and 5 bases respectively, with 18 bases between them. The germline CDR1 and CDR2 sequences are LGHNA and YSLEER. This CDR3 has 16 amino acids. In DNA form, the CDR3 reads TGCGCCAGCAGCGGACTGGCCGGGCTTTCCAATGAAAAACTGTTTTTT. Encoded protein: CASSGLAGLSNEKLFF.

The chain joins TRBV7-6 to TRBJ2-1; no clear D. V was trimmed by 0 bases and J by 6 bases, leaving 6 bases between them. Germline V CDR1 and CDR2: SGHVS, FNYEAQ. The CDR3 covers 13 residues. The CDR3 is CASSLAGRNEQFF. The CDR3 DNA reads TGTGCCAGCAGCTTAGCCGGTCGCAATGAGCAGTTCTTC.

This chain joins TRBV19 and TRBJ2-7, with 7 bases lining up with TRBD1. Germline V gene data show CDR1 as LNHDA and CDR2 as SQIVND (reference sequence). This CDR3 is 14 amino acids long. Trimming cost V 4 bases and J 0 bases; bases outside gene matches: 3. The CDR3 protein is CASSKTGSSYEQYF. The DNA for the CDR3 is TGTGCCAGTAGTAAGACAGGGAGCTCCTACGAGCAGTACTTC.

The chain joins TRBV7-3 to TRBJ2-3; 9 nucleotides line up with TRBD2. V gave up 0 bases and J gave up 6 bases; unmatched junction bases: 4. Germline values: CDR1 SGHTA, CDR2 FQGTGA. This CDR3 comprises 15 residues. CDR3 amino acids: CASSLTSGGGDTQYF. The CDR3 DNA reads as TGTGCCAGCAGCTTAACTAGCGGGGGCGGGGATACGCAGTATTTT.

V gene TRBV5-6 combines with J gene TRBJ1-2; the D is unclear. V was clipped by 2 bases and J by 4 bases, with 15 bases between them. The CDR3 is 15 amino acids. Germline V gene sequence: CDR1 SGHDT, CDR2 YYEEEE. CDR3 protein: CASSLQIREAYGYTF. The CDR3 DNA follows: TGTGCCAGCAGCTTACAGATACGGGAGGCCTATGGCTACACCTTC.

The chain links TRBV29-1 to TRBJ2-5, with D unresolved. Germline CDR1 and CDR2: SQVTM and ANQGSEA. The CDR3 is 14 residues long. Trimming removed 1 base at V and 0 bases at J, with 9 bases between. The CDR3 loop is CSVEGAGYQETQYF. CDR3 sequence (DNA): TGCAGCGTTGAAGGCGCAGGCTACCAAGAGACCCAGTACTTC.

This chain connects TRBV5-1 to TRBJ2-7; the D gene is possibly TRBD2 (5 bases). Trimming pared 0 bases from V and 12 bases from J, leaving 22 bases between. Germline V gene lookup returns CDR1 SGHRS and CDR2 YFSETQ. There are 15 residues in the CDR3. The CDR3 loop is CASSLGPEGGVQWYF. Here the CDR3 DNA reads TGCGCCAGCAGCTTGGGCCCCGAGGGCGGTGTTCAATGGTACTTC.

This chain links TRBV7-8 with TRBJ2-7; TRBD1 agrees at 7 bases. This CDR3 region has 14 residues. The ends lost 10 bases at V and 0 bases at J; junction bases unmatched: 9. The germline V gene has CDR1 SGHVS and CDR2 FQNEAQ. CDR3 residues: CATRPGTVSYEQYF. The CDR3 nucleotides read TGTGCCACCCGTCCCGGGACAGTCTCCTACGAGCAGTACTTC.

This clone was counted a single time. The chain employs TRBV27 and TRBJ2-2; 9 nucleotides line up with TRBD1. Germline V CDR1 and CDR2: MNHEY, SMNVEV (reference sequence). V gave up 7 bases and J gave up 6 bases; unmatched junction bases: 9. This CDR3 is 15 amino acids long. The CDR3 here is CASTSGTGKAGELFF. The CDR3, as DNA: TGTGCCAGCACTTCCGGGACAGGGAAGGCCGGGGAGCTGTTTTTT.

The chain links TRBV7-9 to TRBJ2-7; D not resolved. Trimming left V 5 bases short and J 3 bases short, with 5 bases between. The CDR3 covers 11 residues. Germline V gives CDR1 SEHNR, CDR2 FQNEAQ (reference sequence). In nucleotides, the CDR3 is TGTGCCAGCAGCAACATCTACGAGCAGTACTTC. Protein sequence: CASSNIYEQYF.

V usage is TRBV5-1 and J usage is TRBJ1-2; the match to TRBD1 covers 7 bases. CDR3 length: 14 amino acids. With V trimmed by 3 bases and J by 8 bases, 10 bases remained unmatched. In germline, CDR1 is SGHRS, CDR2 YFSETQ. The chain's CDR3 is CASSSDREMIGYTF. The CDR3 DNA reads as TGCGCCAGCAGCTCTGACAGGGAAATGATCGGCTACACCTTC.

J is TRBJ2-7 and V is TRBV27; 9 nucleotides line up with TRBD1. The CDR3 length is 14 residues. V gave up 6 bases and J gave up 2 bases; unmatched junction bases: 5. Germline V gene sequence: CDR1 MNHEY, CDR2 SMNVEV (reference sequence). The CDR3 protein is CASRKTGGTYEQYF. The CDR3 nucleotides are TGTGCCAGCAGGAAGACAGGGGGAACCTACGAGCAGTACTTC.

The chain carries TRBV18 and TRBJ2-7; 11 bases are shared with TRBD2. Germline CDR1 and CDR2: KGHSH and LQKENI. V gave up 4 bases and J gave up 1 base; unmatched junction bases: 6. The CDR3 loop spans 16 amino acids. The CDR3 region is CASSRLTSGTSYEQYF. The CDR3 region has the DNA TGTGCCAGCTCACGGTTGACTAGCGGGACGTCCTACGAGCAGTACTTC.

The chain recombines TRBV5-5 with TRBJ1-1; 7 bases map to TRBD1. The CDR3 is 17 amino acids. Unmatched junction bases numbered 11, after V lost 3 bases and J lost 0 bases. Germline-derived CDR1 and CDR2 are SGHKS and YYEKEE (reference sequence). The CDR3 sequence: CASSSETGPTMNTEAFF. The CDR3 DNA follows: TGTGCCAGCAGCTCCGAGACAGGGCCGACTATGAACACTGAAGCTTTCTTT. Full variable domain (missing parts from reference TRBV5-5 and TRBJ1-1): DAGVTQSPTHLIKTRGQQVTLRCSPISGHKSVSWYQQVLGQGPQFIFQYYEKEERGRGNFPDRFSARQFPNYSSELNVNALLLGDSALYLCASSSETGPTMNTEAFFGQGTRLTVV.

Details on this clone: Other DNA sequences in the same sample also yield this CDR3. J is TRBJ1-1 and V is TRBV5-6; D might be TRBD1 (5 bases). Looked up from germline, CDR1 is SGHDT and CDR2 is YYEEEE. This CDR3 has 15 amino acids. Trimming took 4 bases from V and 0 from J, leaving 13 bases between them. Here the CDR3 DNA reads TGTGCCAGCAGCCTAGGGGATCTGATGAACACTGAAGCTTTCTTT. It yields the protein CASSLGDLMNTEAFF. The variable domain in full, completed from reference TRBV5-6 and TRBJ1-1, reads DAGVTQSPTHLIKTRGQQVTLRCSPKSGHDTVSWYQQALGQGPQFIFQYYEEEERQRGNFPDRFSGHQFPNYSSELNVNALLLGDSALYLCASSLGDLMNTEAFFGQGTRLTVV.

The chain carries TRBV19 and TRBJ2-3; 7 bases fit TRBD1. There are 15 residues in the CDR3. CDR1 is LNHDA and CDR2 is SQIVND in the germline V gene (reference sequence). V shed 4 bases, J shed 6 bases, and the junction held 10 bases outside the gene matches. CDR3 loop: CASSTGTASSDTQYF. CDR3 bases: TGTGCCAGTAGTACCGGGACAGCCTCCTCGGATACGCAGTATTTT. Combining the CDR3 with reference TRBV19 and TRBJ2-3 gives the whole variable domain DGGITQSPKYLFRKEGQNVTLSCEQNLNHDAMYWYRQDPGQGLRLIYYSQIVNDFQKGDIAEGYSVSREKKESFPLTVTSAQKNPTAFYLCASSTGTASSDTQYFGPGTRLTVL.

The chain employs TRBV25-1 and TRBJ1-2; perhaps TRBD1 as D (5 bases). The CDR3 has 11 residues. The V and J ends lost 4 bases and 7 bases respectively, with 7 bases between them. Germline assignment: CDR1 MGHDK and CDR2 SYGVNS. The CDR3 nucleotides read TGTGCCAGCAGTGTGGGGCTTGGCTACACCTTC. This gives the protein CASSVGLGYTF.

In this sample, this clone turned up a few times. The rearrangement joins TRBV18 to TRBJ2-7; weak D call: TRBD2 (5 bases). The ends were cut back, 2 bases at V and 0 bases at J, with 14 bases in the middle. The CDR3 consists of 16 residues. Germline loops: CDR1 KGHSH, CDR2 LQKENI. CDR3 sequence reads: CASSPKGIAFSYEQYF. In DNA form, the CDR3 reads TGTGCCAGCTCACCAAAAGGCATAGCGTTCTCCTACGAGCAGTACTTC.

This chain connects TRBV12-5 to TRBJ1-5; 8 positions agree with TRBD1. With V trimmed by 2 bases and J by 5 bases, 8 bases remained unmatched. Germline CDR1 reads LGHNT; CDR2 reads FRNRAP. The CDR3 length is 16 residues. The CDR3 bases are TGTGCTAGTGGTTTGATCGTGGGCAGGGGGCATCAGCCCCAGCATTTT. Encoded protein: CASGLIVGRGHQPQHF.

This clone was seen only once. In nucleotides, the CDR3 is TGCGCCAGCAGCCCCGGGGACAGAAGGAACATTCAGTACTTC. Translation gives CASSPGDRRNIQYF. This chain connects TRBV5-1 to TRBJ2-4; 7 bases map to TRBD1. CDR1 is SGHRS and CDR2 is YFSETQ in the germline V gene. The CDR3 is 14 amino acids. J gave up 7 bases and V 4 bases, and 8 bases lay outside the gene matches. Looking up the rest from reference TRBV5-1 and TRBJ2-4 gives the full variable domain: KAGVTQTPRYLIKTRGQQVTLSCSPISGHRSVSWYQQTPGQGLQFLFEYFSETQRNKGNFPGRFSGRQFSNSRSEMNVSTLELGDSALYLCASSPGDRRNIQYFGAGTRLSVL.

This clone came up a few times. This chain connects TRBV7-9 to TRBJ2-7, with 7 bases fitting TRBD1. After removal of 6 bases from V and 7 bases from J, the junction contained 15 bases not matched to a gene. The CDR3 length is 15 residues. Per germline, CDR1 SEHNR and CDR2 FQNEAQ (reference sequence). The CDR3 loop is CASSRVGGPQMEQYF. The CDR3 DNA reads TGTGCCAGCAGTCGAGTAGGGGGCCCCCAGATGGAGCAGTACTTC.

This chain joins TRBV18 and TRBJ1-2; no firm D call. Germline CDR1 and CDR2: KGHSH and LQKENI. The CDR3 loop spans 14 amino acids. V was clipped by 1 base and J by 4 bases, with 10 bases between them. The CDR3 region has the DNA TGTGCCAGCTCACCACTCGAGGGAACCTATGGCTACACCTTC. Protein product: CASSPLEGTYGYTF.

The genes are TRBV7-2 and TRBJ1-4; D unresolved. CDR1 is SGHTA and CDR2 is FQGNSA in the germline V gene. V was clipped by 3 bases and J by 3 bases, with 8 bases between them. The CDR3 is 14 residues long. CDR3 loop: CASSFPVPNEKLFF. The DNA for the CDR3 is TGTGCCAGCAGCTTCCCGGTTCCTAATGAAAAACTGTTTTTT.

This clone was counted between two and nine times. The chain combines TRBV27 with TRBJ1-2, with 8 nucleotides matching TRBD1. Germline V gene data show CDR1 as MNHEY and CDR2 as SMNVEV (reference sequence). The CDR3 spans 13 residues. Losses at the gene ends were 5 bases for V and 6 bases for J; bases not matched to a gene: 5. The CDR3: CASSNGQGNGYTF. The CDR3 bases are TGTGCCAGCAGTAATGGACAGGGAAATGGCTACACCTTC.

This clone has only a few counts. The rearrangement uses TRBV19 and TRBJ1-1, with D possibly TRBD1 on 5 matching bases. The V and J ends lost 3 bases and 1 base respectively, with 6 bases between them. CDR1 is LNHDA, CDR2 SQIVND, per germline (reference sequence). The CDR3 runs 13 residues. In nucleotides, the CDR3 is TGTGCCAGTAGTATGGGGCGGAACACTGAAGCTTTCTTT. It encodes CASSMGRNTEAFF. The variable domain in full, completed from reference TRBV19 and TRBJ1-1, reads DGGITQSPKYLFRKEGQNVTLSCEQNLNHDAMYWYRQDPGQGLRLIYYSQIVNDFQKGDIAEGYSVSREKKESFPLTVTSAQKNPTAFYLCASSMGRNTEAFFGQGTRLTVV.

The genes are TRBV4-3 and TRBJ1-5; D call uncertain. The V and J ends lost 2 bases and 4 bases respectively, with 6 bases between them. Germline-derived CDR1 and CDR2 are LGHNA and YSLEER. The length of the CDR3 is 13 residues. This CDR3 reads CASSQRLNQPQHF. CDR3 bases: TGCGCCAGCAGCCAAAGACTGAATCAGCCCCAGCATTTT.

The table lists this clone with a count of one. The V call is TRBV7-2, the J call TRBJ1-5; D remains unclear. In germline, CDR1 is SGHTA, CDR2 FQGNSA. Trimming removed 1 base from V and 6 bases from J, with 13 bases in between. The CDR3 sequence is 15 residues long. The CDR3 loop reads CASSLVDPGSQPQHF. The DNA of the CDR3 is TGTGCCAGCAGCTTAGTAGACCCCGGGAGTCAGCCCCAGCATTTT.

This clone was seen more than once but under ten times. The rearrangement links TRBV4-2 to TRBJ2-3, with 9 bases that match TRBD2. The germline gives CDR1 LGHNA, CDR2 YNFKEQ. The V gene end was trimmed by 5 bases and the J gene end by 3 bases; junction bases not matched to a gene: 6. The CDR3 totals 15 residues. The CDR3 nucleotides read TGTGCCAGCAGCACCGGACTAGCGTTGACAGATACGCAGTATTTT. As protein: CASSTGLALTDTQYF.

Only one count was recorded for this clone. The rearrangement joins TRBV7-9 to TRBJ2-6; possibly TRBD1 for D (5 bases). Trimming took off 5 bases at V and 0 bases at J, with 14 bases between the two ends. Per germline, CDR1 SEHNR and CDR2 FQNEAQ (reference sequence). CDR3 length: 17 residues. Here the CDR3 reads CASSPITGTSGANVLTF. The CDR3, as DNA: TGTGCCAGCAGCCCGATCACAGGAACCTCTGGGGCCAACGTCCTGACTTTC.

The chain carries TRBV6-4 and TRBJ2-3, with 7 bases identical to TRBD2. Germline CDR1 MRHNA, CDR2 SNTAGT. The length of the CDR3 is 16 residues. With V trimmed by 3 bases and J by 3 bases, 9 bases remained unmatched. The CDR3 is CASSEIGGGQTDTQYF. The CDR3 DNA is TGTGCCAGCAGTGAGATTGGCGGGGGTCAAACAGATACGCAGTATTTT.

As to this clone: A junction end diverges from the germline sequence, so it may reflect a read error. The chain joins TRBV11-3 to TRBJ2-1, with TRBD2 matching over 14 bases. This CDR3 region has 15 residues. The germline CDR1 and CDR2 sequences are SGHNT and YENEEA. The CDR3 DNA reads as TGTGTCAGCAGCTCGGGACTAGCGGGAGTTGTGGAGCAGTTCTTC. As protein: CVSSSGLAGVVEQFF.

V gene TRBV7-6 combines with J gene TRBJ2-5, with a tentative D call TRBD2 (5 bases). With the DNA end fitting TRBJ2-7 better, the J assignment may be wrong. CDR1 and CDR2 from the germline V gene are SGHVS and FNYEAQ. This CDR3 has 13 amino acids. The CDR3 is CASSLDSSYEQYF. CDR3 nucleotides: TGTGCCAGCAGCTTGGACTCATCGTACGAGCAGTACTTC.